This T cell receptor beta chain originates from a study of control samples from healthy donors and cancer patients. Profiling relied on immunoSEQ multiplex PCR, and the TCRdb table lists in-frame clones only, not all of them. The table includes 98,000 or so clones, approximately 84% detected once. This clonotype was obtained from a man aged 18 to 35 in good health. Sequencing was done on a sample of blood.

The CDR3 sequence is CATSDFTPLGYEQYV. The DNA of the CDR3 is TGTGCCACCAGTGATTTCACGCCCTTGGGCTACGAGCAGTACGTC. The chain links TRBV24-1 to TRBJ2-7; D is ambiguous. V lost 1 base and J 3 bases, leaving 12 bases between the germline ends. The CDR3 contains 15 residues. Germline V gene data show CDR1 as KGHDR and CDR2 as SFDVKD.